This T cell receptor (beta chain) was profiled in a study of neurological immune-mediated disorders. This CDR3 has 14 residues. After removal of 5 bases from V and 5 bases from J, the junction contained 4 bases not matched to a gene. 5'RACE generated cDNA with 10-nucleotide random UMIs. A single record per CDR3 protein comes from TCRdb applying MiXCR to the 5' RACE reads. The sample has 100,000 or so distinct CDR3 sequences, roughly 13% seen once. Time point of the sample: longitudinal time-point 2. This clonotype was recorded many times. The chain employs TRBV12-3 or TRBV12-4 and TRBJ2-2, with TRBD1 matching 8 bases. Sequencing was done on a sample of PBMCs. The sequence was collected from a female donor with HTLV-1-associated myelopathy (HAM/TSP). The CDR3 spells CASSTRQGTGELFF. CDR3 bases: TGTGCCAGCAGTACCCGACAGGGGACCGGGGAGCTGTTTTTT.